These 15 T cell receptor beta chains were sequenced from one sample in a study of T cell repertoires in cytomegalovirus infection. These receptors' antigens are unknown. Each CDR3 protein is one row after TCRdb ran MiXCR on the reads. The sample holds 100,000 to 150,000 distinct CDR3 sequences, 24% seen once. The sample comprised PBMCs, sequenced either directly or after in vitro stimulation (not recorded which). Every receptor here comes from a human donor in good health (CMV status not recorded). Some clones in this sample may be carry-over from other donors' samples.

This chain uses TRBV7-2 with TRBJ2-5, with D maybe TRBD2 (5 bases). Trimming removed 1 base at V and 4 bases at J, with 13 bases between. This CDR3 has 15 amino acids. Germline V gene data show CDR1 as SGHTA and CDR2 as FQGNSA. The CDR3 reads CASSLGGSPVETQYF. In nucleotides, the CDR3 is TGTGCCAGCAGCTTAGGCGGGTCGCCGGTAGAGACCCAGTACTTC.

This clonotype was picked up many times. The V gene is TRBV7-2, the J gene TRBJ2-7; D is perhaps TRBD1 or TRBD2 (5 bases each). V lost 2 bases and J 5 bases, leaving 16 bases between the germline ends. The germline gives CDR1 SGHTA, CDR2 FQGNSA. CDR3 size: 15 residues. The CDR3 spells CASSLRSGAGHEQYF. The CDR3 bases are TGTGCCAGCAGCTTACGGTCCGGGGCAGGCCACGAGCAGTACTTC.

This clonotype came up a few times. The CDR3 nucleotides are TGTGCCACCTGGGACAGGCAATCCTACGAGCAGTACGTC. It encodes CATWDRQSYEQYV. The gene calls are TRBV10-3 and TRBJ2-7; 8 bases are shared with TRBD1. Trimming at V came to 10 bases and at J to 1 base, leaving 6 bases not matched to a gene. The germline V gene encodes CDR1 ENHRY and CDR2 SYGVKD. This CDR3 region has 13 residues.

This rearrangement joins TRBV24-1 to TRBJ2-2; tentative D call: TRBD2 (5 bases). The germline V gene encodes CDR1 KGHDR and CDR2 SFDVKD. V was cut by 0 bases and J by 5 bases, with 12 bases left in between. CDR3 length: 16 amino acids. The CDR3 loop is CATSDLRDKGTGELFF. DNA of the CDR3: TGTGCCACCAGTGATTTGCGGGATAAGGGTACCGGGGAGCTGTTTTTT.

The chain combines TRBV12-3 or TRBV12-4 with TRBJ2-3, with unresolved D. V dropped 1 base and J dropped 10 bases, with 9 bases sitting between them. CDR3 size: 12 residues. CDR3 protein: CASSLVGGSQYF. The CDR3 DNA follows: TGTGCCAGCAGTTTAGTGGGTGGGTCGCAGTATTTT.

On this clonotype itself: A read error is possible here, since a much larger clone lies one base away. V and J are TRBV7-2 and TRBJ2-3; the D gene is possibly TRBD1 (6 bases). The germline V and J ends were trimmed by 2 bases and 7 bases, with 19 bases remaining between them. CDR1 SGHTA and CDR2 FQGNSA come from the germline V gene. CDR3 length: 16 amino acids. The CDR3: CASSLTGQRGTYTQYF. The CDR3 bases are TGTGCCAGCAGCTTAACAGGACAGCGAGGGACATATACGCAGTATTTT.

This clonotype was counted at least ten times. The genes are TRBV7-8 and TRBJ2-5; TRBD1 or TRBD2 may be the D gene (5 bases each). The CDR3 contains 14 residues. V lost 3 bases, J lost 2 bases, and 10 bases lay in between. Germline V lookup: CDR1 SGHVS, CDR2 FQNEAQ. The CDR3 spells CASSLRGPQETQYF. DNA of the CDR3: TGTGCCAGCAGCTTGAGGGGACCGCAAGAGACCCAGTACTTC.

The chain is built from TRBV6-2 or TRBV6-3 and TRBJ2-7; weak D call: TRBD2 (6 bases). Germline lookup yields CDR1 MNHEY and CDR2 SVGEGT. This CDR3 contains 13 residues. Trimming left V 7 bases short and J 0 bases short, with 10 bases between. CDR3 DNA sequence: TGTGCCAGCATGGACGGGAGCTCCTACGAGCAGTACTTC. Its protein is CASMDGSSYEQYF.

The chain links TRBV11-2 to TRBJ2-5, with a weak D call TRBD1 (6 bases). The germline CDR1 and CDR2 sequences are SGHAT and FQNNGV. V was shortened by 5 bases and J by 0 bases, with 16 bases between the two germline ends. The CDR3 is made up of 16 amino acids. The CDR3 here is CASSQGWGKYQETQYF. CDR3 DNA sequence: TGTGCCAGCAGCCAGGGGTGGGGGAAATACCAAGAGACCCAGTACTTC.

This clonotype was counted a few times. This chain uses TRBV20-1 with TRBJ2-3; D is undetermined. This CDR3 region has 12 residues. V was shortened by 3 bases and J by 0 bases, with 4 bases between the two germline ends. Germline CDR1 is DFQATT and CDR2 is SNEGSKA (reference sequence). Written as DNA, the CDR3 is TGCAGTGCTAGCGGCAGCACAGATACGCAGTATTTT. It yields the protein CSASGSTDTQYF.

This clonotype turned up a few times. The genes are TRBV19 and TRBJ1-1, with D unresolved. The CDR3 spans 14 residues. V was cut by 6 bases and J by 1 base, with 12 bases left in between. Germline lookup yields CDR1 LNHDA and CDR2 SQIVND (reference sequence). The CDR3 is CASSLRGENTEAFF. CDR3 nucleotides: TGTGCCAGTAGCTTACGGGGAGAGAACACTGAAGCTTTCTTT.

The sample holds many counts of this clonotype. This sequence joins TRBV7-2 and TRBJ1-2; D is ambiguous. This CDR3 has 12 amino acids. In germline, CDR1 is SGHTA, CDR2 FQGNSA. Trimming removed 1 base from V and 5 bases from J, with 5 bases in between. CDR3 loop: CASSLEAYGYTF. The DNA for the CDR3 is TGTGCCAGCAGCTTAGAGGCATATGGCTACACCTTC.

The V and J genes are TRBV4-1 and TRBJ1-5, with 7 positions matching TRBD1. The germline V gene encodes CDR1 MGHRA and CDR2 YSYEKL. Trimming took 6 bases from V and 2 from J; bases not matched to a gene: 10. CDR3 length: 16 residues. The CDR3 region is CASRTVGQGGNQPQHF. The CDR3 region has the DNA TGCGCCAGCAGGACCGTTGGCCAGGGGGGCAATCAGCCCCAGCATTTT.

CDR3: CASSPRTGETEAFF. CDR3 DNA: TGTGCCAGCAGCCCGAGGACAGGGGAGACTGAAGCTTTCTTT. The rearrangement links TRBV11-2 to TRBJ1-1; 9 bases match TRBD1. The V and J ends lost 5 bases and 5 bases, in that order; junction bases with no gene match: 6. This CDR3 comprises 14 residues. Germline assignment: CDR1 SGHAT and CDR2 FQNNGV.

The gene calls are TRBV28 and TRBJ2-7; 10 bases align to TRBD2. The CDR3 is 14 residues long. Germline CDR1 reads MDHEN; CDR2 reads SYDVKM. Trimming removed 8 bases from V and 4 bases from J; junction bases left unmatched: 8. CDR3 DNA sequence: TGTGCCAGCCGGCCGACAGCGGGAGGGTACGAGCAGTACTTC. Protein sequence: CASRPTAGGYEQYF. The entire variable domain, with the rest obtained from reference TRBV28 and TRBJ2-7, is as follows: DVKVTQSSRYLVKRTGEKVFLECVQDMDHENMFWYRQDPGLGLRLIYFSYDVKMKEKGDIPEGYSVSREKKERFSLILESASTNQTSMYLCASRPTAGGYEQYFGPGTRLTVT.